Listed below are T cell receptor beta chains from one sample, sequenced in a study of cytomegalovirus exposure and HLA in healthy donors. Sequencing was performed with immunoSEQ multiplex PCR; in TCRdb, only in-frame clones are kept and a portion is missing. Among 100,000 or so clones, 60% to 85% were seen once, and the ten largest hold roughly 5%. Sequencing was done on a sample of PBMCs. The source is a female donor in good health and CMV-seropositive. CDR3s include the opening cysteine and the closing phenylalanine or tryptophan. D genes are given only for firm matches. Clone size, where shown, is once, few, many, or a class for clones that have expanded.

>.|TRBV7-2|.|TRBJ2-1
TGTGCCAGCAGCCTTAGCGGAATCGCGGGCAATGAGCAGTTCTTC
CASSLSGIAGNEQFF
>TRBD2|TRBV7-3|.|TRBJ2-3
TGTGCCAGCAGCCAAGCTAGCGGGACGCGAGATACGCAGTATTTT
CASSQASGTRDTQYF
>.|TRBV6-1|.|TRBJ2-7
TGTGCCAGCAGTGAACGCGACAGCCAGCAGTACTTC
CASSERDSQQYF
>TRBD1|TRBV27|.|TRBJ1-1
TGTGCCAGCAGTTTACAAGGGAGTGGGACAGGGGGGGCTGAAGCTTTCTTT
CASSLQGSGTGGAEAFF
>TRBD1|TRBV11-2|.|TRBJ2-2
TGTGCCAGCAGGGACAGGTATACCGGGGAGCTGTTTTTT
CASRDRYTGELFF
>TRBD1|TRBV28|.|TRBJ1-2
TGTGCCAGCAGTTCACATACCGGGACAGGCTATGGCTACACCTTC
CASSSHTGTGYGYTF
>.|TRBV6-1|.|TRBJ1-5
TGTGCCAGCAGCGCAGGGCAATTGAATCAGCCCCAGCATTTT
CASSAGQLNQPQHF
>TRBD2|TRBV10-3|few|TRBJ2-1
TGTGCCATCAGTGTTTGGACTAGCGGTACGAGGGATGAGCAGTTCTTC
CAISVWTSGTRDEQFF
>.|TRBV19|.|TRBJ1-1
TGTGCCAGTAGTATAGATTCCGGGGCGGGGGCTTTCTTT
CASSIDSGAGAFF
>.|TRBV30|.|TRBJ2-2
TGTGCCTGGATCCGCCTAGCCGCGAACACCGGGGAGCTGTTTTTT
CAWIRLAANTGELFF
>.|TRBV7-6|.|TRBJ1-5
TGTGCCAGCAGCTTAGGACCCACTCGGGGCAATCAGCCCCAGCATTTT
CASSLGPTRGNQPQHF
>.|TRBV25-1|.|TRBJ2-7
TGTGCCAGCAGCCCAGGGGCATACGAGCAGTACTTC
CASSPGAYEQYF
>.|TRBV29-1|few|TRBJ2-7
TGCAGCGTTGAAGAGTACTCAGCGACAGGGAGGAACTACGAGCAGTACTTC
CSVEEYSATGRNYEQYF
>.|TRBV27|.|TRBJ2-7
TGTGCCAGCAGTTTATCGCCCCGAGGCTACGAGCAGTACTTC
CASSLSPRGYEQYF
>.|TRBV20-1|.|TRBJ1-1
TGCAGTGCGGGAGGGACACCCTCGGCTTTCTTT
CSAGGTPSAFF
>.|TRBV27|once|TRBJ2-6
TGTGCCAGCAGTCGGGGGAAAACTGGGGCCAACGTCCTGACTTTC
CASSRGKTGANVLTF
>.|TRBV30|.|TRBJ2-5
TGTGCCTGGAGTGTACGGAAGATAAGGAGTGCCGGGGGATGGACCCAGTACTTC
CAWSVRKIRSAGGWTQYF
>.|TRBV28|few|TRBJ2-7
TGTGCCAGCAGTTCTCACGAGCAGTACTTC
CASSSHEQYF
>.|TRBV21-1|.|TRBJ2-3
TGTGCCAGAAGCAAGGTTGGACAGGGGGGGGGAGGTCCTAGCACAGATACGCAGTATTTT
CARSKVGQGGGGPSTDTQYF
>TRBD1|TRBV7-2|.|TRBJ2-7
TGTGCCAGCAGCTTAGGAGGGACAGGGGGTAAGCACGAGCAGTACTTC
CASSLGGTGGKHEQYF
>.|TRBV28|.|TRBJ2-7
TGTGCCAGCAACCCCGCACGGGGTAATTCCTACGAGCAGTACTTC
CASNPARGNSYEQYF
>.|TRBV5-6|.|TRBJ2-7
TGTGCCAGCAGCTCTCTTAATAGGGGGTTCTACGAGCAGTACTTC
CASSSLNRGFYEQYF
>TRBD2|TRBV30|.|TRBJ2-7
TGTGCCTGGAGTGTAAGCGGGGCGTCCTCCTACGAGCAGTACTTC
CAWSVSGASSYEQYF
>.|TRBV29-1|.|TRBJ2-4
TGCAGCGTTGATGATGGACAGAAAAACATTCAGTACTTC
CSVDDGQKNIQYF
>.|TRBV5-1|.|TRBJ2-1
TGCGCCAGCAGCTTGGCATACAATGAGCAGTTCTTC
CASSLAYNEQFF
>.|TRBV6-1|.|TRBJ2-1
TGTGCCACCGCGGGGTCCCTTTTGGATGAGCAGTTCTTC
CATAGSLLDEQFF
>TRBD2|TRBV7-2|.|TRBJ2-2
TGTGCCAGCAGCCCCAACCTCCTGAGCGGGAGAAGGAACGGGGAGCTGTTTTTT
CASSPNLLSGRRNGELFF
>TRBD1|TRBV7-9|.|TRBJ2-7
TGTGCCAGCATACCGCGGGACAGGGATAACGAGCAGTACTTC
CASIPRDRDNEQYF
>TRBD2|TRBV2|.|TRBJ2-3
TGTGCCAGCAGGACTAGCGGATTGAGCACAGATACGCAGTATTTT
CASRTSGLSTDTQYF
>TRBD2|TRBV7-9|.|TRBJ2-2
TGTGCCAGGGGCGAGGGGACTAGGAACACCGGGGAGCTGTTTTTT
CARGEGTRNTGELFF
>TRBD2|TRBV5-1|.|TRBJ2-1
TGCGCCAGCAGCCCGGGGGGGGTCTCCTACAATGAGCAGTTCTTC
CASSPGGVSYNEQFF
>.|TRBV6-5|.|TRBJ2-3
TGTGCCAGCACAAACACAGATACGCAGTATTTT
CASTNTDTQYF
>.|TRBV30|.|TRBJ1-6
TGTGCCTGGAGAACGGTTAATAATTCACCCCTCCACTTT
CAWRTVNNSPLHF
>TRBD1|TRBV9|.|TRBJ1-4
TGTGCCAGCAGTTACCGGGACAGCTTTGAGAAACTGTTTTTT
CASSYRDSFEKLFF
>TRBD1|TRBV7-2|.|TRBJ2-7
TGTGCCAGCAGCCCGGAAGGACAGGGAGGTGTCTACGAGCAGTACTTC
CASSPEGQGGVYEQYF
>TRBD1|TRBV6-6|.|TRBJ2-4
TGTGCCAGCAGTCTCCGGACAGGGGGAAACATTCAGTACTTC
CASSLRTGGNIQYF
>TRBD2|TRBV4-2|.|TRBJ2-5
TGTGCCAGCAGCCAAGGTGGTAGCGGGGGGCAAGAGACCCAGTACTTC
CASSQGGSGGQETQYF
>TRBD2|TRBV19|.|TRBJ2-2
TGTGCCAGTAGTATAGAGGTACTAGCGTTTAACACCGGGGAGCTGTTTTTT
CASSIEVLAFNTGELFF
>.|TRBV27|.|TRBJ1-1
TGTGCCAGCAGTTATAATACAGGGAGGGACACTGAAGCTTTCTTT
CASSYNTGRDTEAFF
>TRBD1|TRBV19|.|TRBJ1-1
TGTGCCAGTAGTCTGGGAACAGGGGGCACTGAAGCTTTCTTT
CASSLGTGGTEAFF
>TRBD2|TRBV10-3|.|TRBJ2-1
TGTGCCACCACCGGGACTAGCGGGTACAATGAGCAGTTCTTC
CATTGTSGYNEQFF
>TRBD1|TRBV27|once|TRBJ1-3
TGTGCCAGCAGCTCCGACACGGGGACAGGCGGAAACACCATATATTTT
CASSSDTGTGGNTIYF
>TRBD1|TRBV5-1|.|TRBJ2-7
TGCGCCAGCACTTCACAGGGGGCTAAGAGCGAGCAGTACTTC
CASTSQGAKSEQYF
>.|TRBV28|.|TRBJ2-7
TGTGCCAGCAACGGTTCAGAGGGTGAAGACGAGCAGTACTTC
CASNGSEGEDEQYF
>.|TRBV7-9|.|TRBJ1-3
TGTGCCAGCAGCTTAGACGGGAGAAACACCATATATTTT
CASSLDGRNTIYF
>.|TRBV28|.|TRBJ2-7
TGTGCCAGCAGTTCCCCGGACAGTCGGGAGCAGTACTTC
CASSSPDSREQYF
>.|TRBV25-1|.|TRBJ1-2
TGTGCCAGCAGTAAGCCTGGACAGAACTATGGCTACACCTTC
CASSKPGQNYGYTF